This TCR beta chain came from a study of technical replicates of blood from several donors. V lost 2 bases and J 7 bases, leaving 11 bases between the germline ends. Germline lookup yields CDR1 SGHVS and CDR2 FQNEAQ. The CDR3 sequence is 14 residues long. This clone has a single count. The method was immunoSEQ multiplex PCR; TCRdb's version includes in-frame clones alone and lacks a portion of them. The repertoire includes over 50,000 clones, 80% to 95% of them detected once, and approximately 4.5% sits in the top ten. The specimen was PBMCs. This chain links TRBV7-8 with TRBJ2-2; weak D call: TRBD2 (6 bases). The sequence came from a human donor in good health. Some clones in this sample may be carry-over from other donors' samples. The CDR3 spells CASSLRGNDGELFF. For the CDR3, the DNA is TGTGCCAGCAGCTTACGGGGGAATGACGGGGAGCTGTTTTTT.